Shown below are 15 T cell receptor beta chains from a single sample sequenced in a study of breast tumors, draining lymph nodes, adjacent tissues. TCRdb reanalysed the multiplex PCR reads using MiXCR and keeps one entry per CDR3 protein. The sample has some 49,000 distinct CDR3 sequences; 23% are singletons. The sample consisted of breast tumor tissue. All receptors come from a female donor with breast cancer. Some clones in this sample may be carry-over from other donors' samples.

In its sample, this clonotype was seen many times. The V call is TRBV27, the J call TRBJ1-5; D is possibly TRBD1 (6 bases). V dropped 6 bases and J dropped 0 bases, with 12 bases sitting between them. CDR1 is MNHEY, CDR2 SMNVEV, per germline (reference sequence). The CDR3 spans 15 residues. The CDR3 region has the DNA TGTGCCAGCAGGTCCGGGACAAATAGCAATCAGCCCCAGCATTTT. Its translation is CASRSGTNSNQPQHF.

This clonotype came up many times. The chain links TRBV4-2 to TRBJ2-7; 8 nucleotides match TRBD1. V shed 2 bases and J 7 bases; nucleotides not matched to a gene: 10. The length of the CDR3 is 15 residues. The germline V gene encodes CDR1 LGHNA and CDR2 YNFKEQ. CDR3 nucleotide sequence: TGTGCCAGCAGCCAATCTCAGGGGGCGTCGTGGGAGCAGTACTTC. Translated: CASSQSQGASWEQYF.

This clonotype was seen many times. The V gene is TRBV9, the J gene TRBJ2-2; 7 nucleotides line up with TRBD2. After removal of 7 bases from V and 4 bases from J, the junction contained 10 bases not matched to a gene. Germline CDR1 SGDLS, CDR2 YYNGEE. The CDR3 covers 15 residues. The CDR3 DNA reads as TGTGCCAGCCGTACCGAGGCTAGCGGCACCGGGGAGCTGTTTTTT. Translating it yields CASRTEASGTGELFF.

This chain links TRBV5-4 with TRBJ2-7, with D tentatively TRBD2 (5 bases). V lost 0 bases and J lost 6, with 10 bases in between. CDR3 length: 13 amino acids. Germline V CDR1 and CDR2: SGHNT, YYREEE (reference sequence). This CDR3 reads CASSLGSVSEQYF. In DNA form, the CDR3 reads TGTGCCAGCAGCTTGGGTAGCGTGTCCGAGCAGTACTTC.

With respect to this clonotype: A single base separates this from a much larger clone, so it may be a read error. The gene calls are TRBV18 and TRBJ2-7; no definite D call. Germline lookup yields CDR1 KGHSH and CDR2 LQKENI. This CDR3 contains 12 residues. The CDR3 protein is CASLPNANEQYF. The CDR3, as DNA: TGTGCCAGCTTACCAAACGCGAACGAGCAGTACTTC.

This clonotype was picked up many times. The rearrangement links TRBV19 to TRBJ1-4, with TRBD1 matching 7 bases. The CDR3 covers 15 residues. The germline V gene has CDR1 LNHDA and CDR2 SQIVND (reference sequence). The V segment lost 4 bases and the J segment 8 bases; nucleotides outside the gene matches: 10. DNA for the CDR3: TGTGCCAGTAGTAGAAACAGGGGAGGCAACGAAAAACTGTTTTTT. Encoded protein: CASSRNRGGNEKLFF.

Worth noting for this clonotype: This may be a read error, as it is one base from a much larger clone. CDR3 nucleotide sequence: TGTGCCTGGACCCCCGGCGGGTACTTTTACGAGCAGTGCTTC. The encoded protein is CAWTPGGYFYEQCF. The rearrangement joins TRBV30 to TRBJ2-7; a possible D gene is TRBD2 (5 bases). CDR3 length: 14 residues. The germline V gene encodes CDR1 GTSNPN and CDR2 SVGIG (reference sequence).

In the case of this clonotype: This could be a read error, since a much larger clone is one nucleotide away. The V call is TRBV7-3, the J call TRBJ2-2; 9 positions match TRBD1. Germline lookup yields CDR1 SGHTA and CDR2 FQGTGA. This CDR3 has 16 residues. The CDR3 DNA reads TGTGCCGGCAGCCCTACCGGGACAGGGCAGTTCGGGGAGCTGTTTTTT. It is translated as CAGSPTGTGQFGELFF.

This clonotype was seen ten or more times. The rearrangement links TRBV25-1 to TRBJ1-5, with 9 positions matching TRBD1. Germline assignment: CDR1 MGHDK and CDR2 SYGVNS. The ends lost 3 bases at V and 2 bases at J; junction bases unmatched: 2. The CDR3 extends over 15 amino acids. The CDR3 nucleotides are TGTGCCAGCAGTGAGGGGGACAGGGGCAATCAGCCCCAGCATTTT. It codes for CASSEGDRGNQPQHF.

This clonotype was observed many times. The chain links TRBV5-1 to TRBJ2-7; TRBD1 is a possible D gene (5 bases). The CDR3 is 13 amino acids. V was trimmed by 6 bases and J by 5 bases, leaving 15 bases between them. CDR1 SGHRS and CDR2 YFSETQ come from the germline V gene. The CDR3 loop is CASTPPGRDEQYF. In nucleotides, the CDR3 is TGCGCCAGCACCCCCCCCGGCAGGGACGAGCAGTACTTC.

This clonotype was found many times. The chain is built from TRBV7-9 and TRBJ2-7; D possibly corresponds to TRBD2 (6 bases). V was trimmed by 0 bases and J by 2 bases, leaving 14 bases between them. This CDR3 contains 16 residues. Germline values: CDR1 SEHNR, CDR2 FQNEAQ (reference sequence). DNA of the CDR3: TGTGCCAGCAGCTTAGCGGCGGGACGGACACCCTACGAGCAGTACTTC. It is translated as CASSLAAGRTPYEQYF.

The count of this clonotype is one. The chain carries TRBV7-9 and TRBJ1-1; TRBD1 aligns across 7 bases. This CDR3 spans 15 amino acids. With V trimmed by 5 bases and J by 4 bases, 10 bases remained unmatched. Looked up from germline, CDR1 is SEHNR and CDR2 is FQNEAQ (reference sequence). As DNA, the CDR3 is TGTGCCAGCAGCCCAATTAGACAGGGTGGCACTGAAGCTTTCTTT. The encoded protein is CASSPIRQGGTEAFF.

The chain uses TRBV5-1 and TRBJ1-1, with D perhaps matching TRBD1 (6 bases). The CDR3 extends over 12 amino acids. Trimming left V 4 bases short and J 7 bases short, with 11 bases between. Germline V gives CDR1 SGHRS, CDR2 YFSETQ. In nucleotides, the CDR3 is TGCGCCAGCAGCCGGGGACAAAATGAAGCTTTCTTT. This gives the protein CASSRGQNEAFF. The full variable domain, rest sourced from reference TRBV5-1 and TRBJ1-1, is KAGVTQTPRYLIKTRGQQVTLSCSPISGHRSVSWYQQTPGQGLQFLFEYFSETQRNKGNFPGRFSGRQFSNSRSEMNVSTLELGDSALYLCASSRGQNEAFFGQGTRLTVV.

This clonotype was recorded at least ten times. The J gene is TRBJ1-1, the V gene TRBV29-1, with D unresolved. Germline V CDR1 and CDR2: SQVTM, ANQGSEA. Trimming cost V 2 bases and J 1 base, with 11 bases left between them. This CDR3 region has 14 residues. This CDR3 reads CSVEPPARNTEAFF. The CDR3 coding sequence is TGCAGCGTTGAACCGCCGGCCAGGAACACTGAAGCTTTCTTT.

This clonotype was observed at least ten times. The chain combines TRBV20-1 with TRBJ2-5; 8 bases fit TRBD2. Germline lookup yields CDR1 DFQATT and CDR2 SNEGSKA (reference sequence). J lost 5 bases, V lost 5 bases, and 13 bases had no gene match. The CDR3 has 15 residues. The CDR3, as DNA: TGCAGTGCTGTACACGGGGGGGGGGGCGGGGAGACCCAGTACTTC. Its translation: CSAVHGGGGGETQYF.